This T cell receptor beta chain was sequenced in a study of T-cell memory formation after mild COVID-19. Study in general: The study found TCR clusters largely donor specific.

Libraries for TCRalpha and TCRbeta carried sample barcodes and unique molecular identifiers via 5'RACE. TCRdb reprocessed the 5' RACE reads via MiXCR and lists one record per CDR3 protein. This table holds around 250,000 distinct CDR3 sequences, around 16% found once. Germline CDR1 and CDR2: LGHNA and YNFKEQ. V was pared by 0 bases and J by 3 bases, with 15 bases between. This CDR3 is built from 17 residues. The study's findings and limits: Chiefly within CM and EM were the contracting CD4+ clones; CD8+ ones were within EMRA.

For this clonotype: What it binds is not known.

The TCR sequence derives from a man in his late teens or twenties who had mild COVID-19 (a few samples of this study predate the infection). Cell type and time point are not known. Sequencing was done on a sample of PBMCs or a T cell subset sorted from them (not recorded which). V and J are TRBV4-2 and TRBJ2-4; D may be TRBD1 or TRBD2 (6 bases each). The CDR3 is CASSQDEGGGVKNIQYF. The CDR3 bases are TGTGCCAGCAGCCAAGACGAGGGGGGCGGGGTCAAAAACATTCAGTACTTC.